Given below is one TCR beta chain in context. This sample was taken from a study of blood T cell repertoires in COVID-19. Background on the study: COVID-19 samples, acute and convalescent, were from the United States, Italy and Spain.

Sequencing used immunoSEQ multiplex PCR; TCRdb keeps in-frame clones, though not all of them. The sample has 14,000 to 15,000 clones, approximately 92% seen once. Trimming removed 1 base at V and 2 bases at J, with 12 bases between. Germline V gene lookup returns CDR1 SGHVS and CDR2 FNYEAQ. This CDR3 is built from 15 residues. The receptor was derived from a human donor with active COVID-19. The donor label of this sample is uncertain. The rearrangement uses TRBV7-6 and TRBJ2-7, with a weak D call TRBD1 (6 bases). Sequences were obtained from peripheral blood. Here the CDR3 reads CASSLVADRTYEQYF. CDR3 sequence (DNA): TGTGCCAGCAGCTTAGTGGCTGACAGGACCTACGAGCAGTACTTC.